The sequence of this T cell receptor beta chain was determined in a study of blood T cell repertoires in COVID-19. The wider study: Acute-phase and convalescent COVID-19 samples originated in the United States, Italy and Spain. From T cells, B-cell-depleted T cells, or PBMCs came the material, which was cDNA or gDNA.

Methods used by the authors: The assay estimated nucleated cells by amplifying reference gene primers. Method: immunoSEQ multiplex PCR; TCRdb's copy keeps in-frame clones and lacks some. Clone size and V and J calls were adopted from that table, with D and trimming inferred from the DNA. Found here are 91,000 or so clones, under 95% of them singletons; the top ten hold around 3.9%. Germline V CDR1 and CDR2: MNHNY, SVGAGI (reference sequence). V was trimmed by 7 bases and J by 0 bases, leaving 11 bases between them. The CDR3 loop spans 14 amino acids. Sequenced input: peripheral blood. The chain uses TRBV6-6 and TRBJ2-3, with D perhaps matching TRBD2 (6 bases). The receptor was isolated from a woman between 50 and 59 years old in a cohort sampled during active COVID-19. The CDR3 region is CASTPGTSTDTQYF. CDR3 bases: TGTGCCAGCACTCCCGGGACTAGCACAGATACGCAGTATTTT.